The clone carrying this T cell receptor beta chain has a count of ten or more. This specimen comes from a study of regulatory T cells in long-lasting Graves disease. In building TCR beta libraries, iRepertoire HTBI primers were used together with Arm-PCR of CDR3 regions. TCRdb called the multiplex PCR reads again in MiXCR, with one record for every CDR3 protein. The table records 350,000 to 500,000 distinct CDR3 sequences, about a sixth of them present only once. The time point was: newly diagnosed GD, antithyroid drugs for less than 3 months. PBMC RNA served as the TCR library source. The sample also formed part of further work on T cells in Graves' hyperthyroidism and ophthalmopathy.

This receptor was taken from a woman aged 18-29 years with Graves disease. The sample in question was peripheral blood mononuclear cells (PBMCs), obtained at new diagnosis, from a patient treated with antithyroid drugs.

As DNA, the CDR3 is TGCAGTGCTAGAGCCACGACTAGCGGGAGCTACGAGCAGTACTTC. Its protein is CSARATTSGSYEQYF. The chain carries TRBV20-1 and TRBJ2-7; 12 bases line up with TRBD2. The V and J ends lost 1 base and 3 bases, in that order; junction bases with no gene match: 4. This CDR3 has 15 amino acids. Germline V lookup: CDR1 DFQATT, CDR2 SNEGSKA (reference sequence).